This TCR beta chain appears in the sequencing data of a study of Graves' ophthalmopathy and Graves' hyperthyroidism. Germline V gene lookup returns CDR1 DFQATT and CDR2 SNEGSKA (reference sequence). V shed 3 bases and J 6 bases; nucleotides not matched to a gene: 7. This CDR3 is 14 amino acids long. This clonotype has ten or more counts. The hyperthyroidism patients had a new diagnosis of under 2 months' duration and were aged 18 to 65. RNA transcripts yielded amplified TCR beta CDR3 regions. First-round RT-PCR used HTBI primers; second-round multiplex PCR followed. TCRdb re-called the multiplex PCR reads through MiXCR, storing one row per CDR3 protein. The data hold 500,000 to 600,000 distinct CDR3 sequences, with about 40% observed a single time.

This clonotype originated in an adult man with Graves' hyperthyroidism. Sequenced sample: peripheral blood or thyroid tissue (not recorded which). This chain uses TRBV20-1 with TRBJ2-5; TRBD1 agrees at 10 bases. For the CDR3, the DNA is TGCAGTGCTAGGGAGACAGGGGGCTCGAAGACCCAGTACTTC. Translation gives CSARETGGSKTQYF.